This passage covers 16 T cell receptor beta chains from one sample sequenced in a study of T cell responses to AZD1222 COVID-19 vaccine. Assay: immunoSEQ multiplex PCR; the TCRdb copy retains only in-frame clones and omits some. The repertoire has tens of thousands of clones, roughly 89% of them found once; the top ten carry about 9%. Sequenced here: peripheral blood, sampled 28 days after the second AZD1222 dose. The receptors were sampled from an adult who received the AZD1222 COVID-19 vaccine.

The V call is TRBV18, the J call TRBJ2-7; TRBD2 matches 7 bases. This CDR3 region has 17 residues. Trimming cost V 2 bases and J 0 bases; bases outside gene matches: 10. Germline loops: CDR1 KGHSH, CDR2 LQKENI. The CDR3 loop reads CASSPALSGSSSYEQYV. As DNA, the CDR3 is TGTGCCAGCTCACCAGCCCTTAGCGGGTCTAGCTCCTACGAGCAGTACGTC.

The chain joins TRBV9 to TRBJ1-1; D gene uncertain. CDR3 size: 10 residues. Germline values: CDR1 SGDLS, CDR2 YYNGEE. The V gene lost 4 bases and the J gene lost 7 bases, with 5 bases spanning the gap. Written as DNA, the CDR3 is TGTGCCAGCAGCCCGGATGAAGCTTTCTTT. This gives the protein CASSPDEAFF.

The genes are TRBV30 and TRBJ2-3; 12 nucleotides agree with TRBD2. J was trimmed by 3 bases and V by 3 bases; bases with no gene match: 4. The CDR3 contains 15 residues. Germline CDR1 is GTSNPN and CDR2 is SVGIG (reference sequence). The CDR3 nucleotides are TGTGCCTGGAGGGAACTAGCGGGGGGAACAGATACGCAGTATTTT. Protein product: CAWRELAGGTDTQYF.

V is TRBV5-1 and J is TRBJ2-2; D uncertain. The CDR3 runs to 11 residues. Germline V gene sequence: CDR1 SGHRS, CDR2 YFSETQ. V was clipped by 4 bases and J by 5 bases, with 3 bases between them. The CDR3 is CASSRTGELFF. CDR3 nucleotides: TGCGCCAGCAGCCGGACCGGGGAGCTGTTTTTT.

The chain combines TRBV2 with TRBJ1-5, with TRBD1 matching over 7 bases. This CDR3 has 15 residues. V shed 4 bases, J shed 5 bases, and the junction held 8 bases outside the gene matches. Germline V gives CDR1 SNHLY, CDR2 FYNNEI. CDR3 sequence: CASSVETGFDQPQHF. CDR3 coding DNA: TGTGCCAGCAGTGTCGAGACAGGGTTCGATCAGCCCCAGCATTTT.

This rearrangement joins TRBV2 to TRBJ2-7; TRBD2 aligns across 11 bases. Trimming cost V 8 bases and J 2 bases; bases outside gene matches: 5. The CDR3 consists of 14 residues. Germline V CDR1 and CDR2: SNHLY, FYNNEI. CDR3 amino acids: CASLAGGPPYEQYF. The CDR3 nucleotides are TGTGCCAGCTTAGCGGGGGGGCCTCCCTACGAGCAGTACTTC.

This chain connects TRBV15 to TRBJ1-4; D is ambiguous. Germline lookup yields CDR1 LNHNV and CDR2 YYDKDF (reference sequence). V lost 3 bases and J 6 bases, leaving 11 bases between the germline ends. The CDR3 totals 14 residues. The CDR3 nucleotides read TGTGCCACCAGCAGTCCCTCGGGAGATGAAAAACTGTTTTTT. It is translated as CATSSPSGDEKLFF.

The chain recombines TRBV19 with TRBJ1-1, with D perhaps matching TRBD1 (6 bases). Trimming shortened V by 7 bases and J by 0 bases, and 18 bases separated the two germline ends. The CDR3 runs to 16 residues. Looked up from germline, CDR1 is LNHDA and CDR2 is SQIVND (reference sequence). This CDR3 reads CASIQRGRGLNTEAFF. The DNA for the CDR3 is TGTGCCAGTATCCAGAGGGGAAGGGGGTTGAACACTGAAGCTTTCTTT. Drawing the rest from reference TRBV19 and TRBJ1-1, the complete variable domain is DGGITQSPKYLFRKEGQNVTLSCEQNLNHDAMYWYRQDPGQGLRLIYYSQIVNDFQKGDIAEGYSVSREKKESFPLTVTSAQKNPTAFYLCASIQRGRGLNTEAFFGQGTRLTVV.

CDR3 region: CASTFPDGENSPLHF. CDR3 DNA sequence: TGTGCCAGCACCTTCCCCGACGGCGAAAATTCACCCCTCCACTTT. The chain recombines TRBV2 with TRBJ1-6, with no clear D. The CDR3 covers 15 residues. The germline V and J ends were trimmed by 7 bases and 7 bases, with 17 bases remaining between them. Germline-derived CDR1 and CDR2 are SNHLY and FYNNEI.

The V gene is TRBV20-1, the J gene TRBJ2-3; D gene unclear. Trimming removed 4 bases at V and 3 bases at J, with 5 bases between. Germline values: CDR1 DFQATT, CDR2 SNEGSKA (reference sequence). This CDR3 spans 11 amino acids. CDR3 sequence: CSAKVTDTQYF. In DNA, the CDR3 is TGCAGTGCTAAGGTGACAGATACGCAGTATTTT.

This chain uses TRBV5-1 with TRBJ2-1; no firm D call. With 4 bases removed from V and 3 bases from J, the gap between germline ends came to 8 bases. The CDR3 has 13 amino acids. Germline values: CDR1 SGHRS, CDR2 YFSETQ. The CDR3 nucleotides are TGCGCCAGCAGCCCGGACGGCTACAATGAGCAGTTCTTC. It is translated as CASSPDGYNEQFF.

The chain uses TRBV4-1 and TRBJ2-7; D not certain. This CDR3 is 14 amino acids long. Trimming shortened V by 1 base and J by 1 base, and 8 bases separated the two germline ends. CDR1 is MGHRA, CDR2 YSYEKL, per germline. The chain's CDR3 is CASSQVAVSYEQYF. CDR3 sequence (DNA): TGCGCCAGCAGCCAAGTGGCCGTATCCTACGAGCAGTACTTC.

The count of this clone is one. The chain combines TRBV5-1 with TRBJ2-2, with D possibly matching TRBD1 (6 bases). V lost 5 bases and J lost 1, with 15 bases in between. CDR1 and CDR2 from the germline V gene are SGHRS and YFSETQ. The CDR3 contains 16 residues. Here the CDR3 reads CASRGLTGMNTGELFF. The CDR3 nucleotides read TGCGCCAGCAGGGGATTGACAGGAATGAACACCGGGGAGCTGTTTTTT.

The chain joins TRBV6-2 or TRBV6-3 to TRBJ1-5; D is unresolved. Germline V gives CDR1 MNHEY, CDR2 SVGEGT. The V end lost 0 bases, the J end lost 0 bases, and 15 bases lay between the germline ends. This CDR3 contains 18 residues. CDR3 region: CASSYSTGRPYSNQPQHF. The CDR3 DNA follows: TGTGCCAGCAGTTACTCGACGGGGAGGCCGTATAGCAATCAGCCCCAGCATTTT.

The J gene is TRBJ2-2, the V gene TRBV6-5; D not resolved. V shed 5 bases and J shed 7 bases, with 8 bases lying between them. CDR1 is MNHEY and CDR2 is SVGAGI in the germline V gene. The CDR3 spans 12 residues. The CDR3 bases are TGTGCCAGCAGTAGCGAGGACGGGGAGCTGTTTTTT. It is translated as CASSSEDGELFF.

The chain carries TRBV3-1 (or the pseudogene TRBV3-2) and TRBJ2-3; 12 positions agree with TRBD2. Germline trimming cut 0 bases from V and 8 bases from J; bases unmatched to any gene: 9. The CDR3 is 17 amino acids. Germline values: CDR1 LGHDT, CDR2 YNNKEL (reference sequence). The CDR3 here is CASSQDLAGGLYGTQYF. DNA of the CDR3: TGTGCCAGCAGCCAAGATCTAGCGGGGGGGCTTTACGGTACGCAGTATTTT.